These 27 T cell receptor beta chains share one sample of origin, sequenced in a study of human T cells and chemical hapten exposure. Each CDR3 protein gets one entry after TCRdb re-called the RACE reads with MiXCR. The table records 100,000 or so distinct CDR3 sequences, approximately 36% of them present only once. Time point indicated: patch test 3, about 24 weeks after DPC sensitization. Treatment noted: therapeutic diphenylcyclopropenone sensitization with weekly scalp DPC. The specimen comprised whole blood, sampled in connection with sensitization to the hapten diphenylcyclopropenone (DPC). Source of these receptors: a man between 40 and 49 years old with alopecia areata. Some clones in this sample may be carry-over from other donors' samples.

The rearrangement joins TRBV10-3 to TRBJ2-5; D might be TRBD1 (5 bases). The CDR3 contains 14 residues. V dropped 4 bases and J dropped 1 base, with 10 bases sitting between them. CDR1 is ENHRY and CDR2 is SYGVKD in the germline V gene. The DNA of the CDR3 is TGTGCCATCAGTGGAGACAGCCTCCAAGAGACCCAGTACTTC. It specifies CAISGDSLQETQYF.

V and J are TRBV5-1 and TRBJ2-5; D may be TRBD2 (5 bases). The germline CDR1 and CDR2 sequences are SGHRS and YFSETQ. Trimming removed 4 bases from V and 2 bases from J, with 12 bases in between. The CDR3 runs to 14 residues. The CDR3 sequence: CASSIRSGQETQYF. The DNA of the CDR3 is TGCGCCAGCAGCATTCGAAGCGGACAAGAGACCCAGTACTTC.

The chain is built from TRBV12-3 or TRBV12-4 and TRBJ2-7; 10 positions match TRBD2. CDR3 length equals 15 residues. The trim removed 7 bases at V and 2 bases at J, leaving 8 bases unmatched. This CDR3 reads CASTGSGRGAYEQYF. The CDR3 DNA is TGTGCCAGCACCGGCAGCGGGAGGGGAGCCTACGAGCAGTACTTC.

This chain's CDR3 is CASSPPDWYTDTQYF. CDR3 bases: TGTGCCAGCTCACCACCCGACTGGTACACAGATACGCAGTATTTT. The rearrangement joins TRBV18 to TRBJ2-3; D gene ambiguous. This CDR3 spans 15 amino acids. Looked up from germline, CDR1 is KGHSH and CDR2 is LQKENI. V shed 0 bases and J shed 2 bases, with 9 bases lying between them.

This chain links TRBV20-1 with TRBJ2-7; TRBD1 is a possible D gene (6 bases). V lost 1 base and J 2 bases, leaving 6 bases between the germline ends. CDR3 length equals 12 residues. CDR1 is DFQATT and CDR2 is SNEGSKA in the germline V gene (reference sequence). CDR3 protein: CSARGDTYEQYV. In DNA form, the CDR3 reads TGCAGTGCTAGAGGGGACACCTACGAGCAGTACGTC.

This clonotype was found once. This chain connects TRBV7-6 to TRBJ2-3; 10 bases fit TRBD2. With V trimmed by 5 bases and J by 4 bases, 6 bases remained unmatched. Germline CDR1 and CDR2: SGHVS and FNYEAQ. There are 15 residues in the CDR3. In nucleotides, the CDR3 is TGTGCCAGCAGCCCTAGCGGGAGTACGGCAGATACGCAGTATTTT. Its protein product is CASSPSGSTADTQYF.

Only a few counts were recorded for this clonotype. The chain joins TRBV12-3 or TRBV12-4 to TRBJ2-3; 10 nucleotides match TRBD1. The CDR3 contains 15 residues. Unmatched junction bases numbered 11, after V lost 6 bases and J lost 8 bases. CDR3 in DNA: TGTGCCAGCAGCCGTGGACAGGGGGGTCGAGTTACGCAGTATTTT. Amino acids: CASSRGQGGRVTQYF.

V usage is TRBV7-2 and J usage is TRBJ1-1; D call uncertain. The CDR3 is 15 residues long. Trimming left V 2 bases short and J 4 bases short, with 14 bases between. Germline CDR1 and CDR2: SGHTA and FQGNSA. The CDR3 sequence: CASSLMAMTGTEAFF. The CDR3 region has the DNA TGTGCCAGCAGCTTAATGGCGATGACGGGCACTGAAGCTTTCTTT. Full variable domain (rest looked up from reference TRBV7-2 and TRBJ1-1): GAGVSQSPSNKVTEKGKDVELRCDPISGHTALYWYRQSLGQGLEFLIYFQGNSAPDKSGLPSDRFSAERTGGSVSTLTIQRTQQEDSAVYLCASSLMAMTGTEAFFGQGTRLTVV.

This rearrangement joins TRBV4-1 to TRBJ1-5; D perhaps matches TRBD1 (6 bases). With 0 bases removed from V and 1 base from J, the gap between germline ends came to 7 bases. This CDR3 spans 15 amino acids. From germline, CDR1 is MGHRA and CDR2 YSYEKL. CDR3 loop: CASSQEGHSNQPQHF. The CDR3 region has the DNA TGCGCCAGCAGCCAAGAGGGACACAGCAATCAGCCCCAGCATTTT.

This chain joins TRBV3-1 and TRBJ2-3; D gene uncertain. The CDR3 contains 13 residues. Looked up from germline, CDR1 is LGHDT and CDR2 is YNNKEL (reference sequence). The V end was cut by 0 bases, the J end by 9 bases, with 10 bases between. The CDR3 sequence: CASSQDQVETQYF. CDR3 DNA sequence: TGTGCCAGCAGCCAAGATCAGGTGGAGACGCAGTATTTT.

In this sample, this clonotype turned up a few times. CDR3 sequence reads: CASSFRLALGTDTQYF. The CDR3 DNA follows: TGTGCCAGCAGCTTCAGACTCGCGTTAGGCACAGATACGCAGTATTTT. The V gene is TRBV7-2, the J gene TRBJ2-3; D unclear. V shed 3 bases and J shed 1 base, with 14 bases lying between them. The germline V gene has CDR1 SGHTA and CDR2 FQGNSA. The CDR3 covers 16 residues.

The chain has TRBV5-1 and TRBJ1-1; D is ambiguous. The germline CDR1 and CDR2 sequences are SGHRS and YFSETQ. The CDR3 sequence is 14 residues long. V was clipped by 0 bases and J by 2 bases, with 8 bases between them. CDR3 coding DNA: TGCGCCAGCAGCTTGGCCCCAGGAAACACTGAAGCTTTCTTT. As protein: CASSLAPGNTEAFF.

The gene calls are TRBV2 and TRBJ2-7; D is uncertain. The CDR3 runs 16 residues. Germline V gene sequence: CDR1 SNHLY, CDR2 FYNNEI. Between the trimmed V and J ends, which lost 2 bases and 2 bases, there was a span of 16 bases. CDR3 loop: CASSENAPALPYEQYV. CDR3 in DNA: TGTGCCAGCAGTGAAAATGCCCCGGCTCTACCCTACGAGCAGTACGTC.

The sample holds a few counts of this clonotype. The chain joins TRBV7-2 to TRBJ2-6, with D hard to call. The ends were cut back, 1 base at V and 0 bases at J, with 4 bases in the middle. Looked up from germline, CDR1 is SGHTA and CDR2 is FQGNSA. CDR3 size: 15 residues. CDR3 region: CASSLEVSGANVLTF. The DNA for the CDR3 is TGTGCCAGCAGCTTAGAAGTCTCTGGGGCCAACGTCCTGACTTTC.

This chain uses TRBV6-5 with TRBJ2-7; D might be TRBD1 (6 bases). Germline assignment: CDR1 MNHEY and CDR2 SVGAGI. Between the trimmed V and J ends, which lost 2 bases and 3 bases, there was a span of 11 bases. The CDR3 extends over 14 amino acids. CDR3 bases: TGTGCCAGCAGTTACCAAAGGGGGTACTACGAGCAGTACTTC. It specifies CASSYQRGYYEQYF.

The CDR3 spells CASSYDGYYGYTF. CDR3 sequence (DNA): TGTGCCAGCAGTTATGACGGTTACTATGGCTACACCTTC. The chain uses TRBV6-2 or TRBV6-3 and TRBJ1-2; D gene ambiguous. The germline V gene encodes CDR1 MNHEY and CDR2 SVGEGT. The V and J ends lost 3 bases and 3 bases respectively, with 8 bases between them. This CDR3 has 13 residues.

The rearrangement links TRBV9 to TRBJ2-3, with no clear D. The CDR3 contains 12 residues. Germline V lookup: CDR1 SGDLS, CDR2 YYNGEE. V was cut by 0 bases and J by 3 bases, with 2 bases left in between. The CDR3 coding sequence is TGTGCCAGCAGCGTAGATACAGATACGCAGTATTTT. Translation gives CASSVDTDTQYF. Complete variable domain (other parts from reference TRBV9 and TRBJ2-3): DSGVTQTPKHLITATGQRVTLRCSPRSGDLSVYWYQQSLDQGLQFLIQYYNGEERAKGNILERFSAQQFPDLHSELNLSSLELGDSALYFCASSVDTDTQYFGPGTRLTVL.

The chain has TRBV6-2 or TRBV6-3 and TRBJ2-7; D remains ambiguous. CDR3 length equals 11 residues. V was pared by 6 bases and J by 3 bases, with 6 bases between. Germline V gene sequence: CDR1 MNHEY, CDR2 SVGEGT. The CDR3 region has the DNA TGTGCCAGCAGCACCCACTACGAGCAGTACGTC. It codes for CASSTHYEQYV.

This clonotype was picked up a small number of times. J is TRBJ2-7 and V is TRBV20-1, with 8 bases identical to TRBD2. CDR3 size: 14 residues. V lost 5 bases, J lost 7 bases, and 13 bases stayed unmatched. Germline V CDR1 and CDR2: DFQATT, SNEGSKA (reference sequence). The CDR3 sequence: CSAGQSGSAGEQYF. The CDR3 coding sequence is TGCAGTGCTGGACAAAGCGGGAGTGCAGGGGAGCAGTACTTC.

V and J are TRBV7-9 and TRBJ1-1; D gene uncertain. V was pared by 1 base and J by 5 bases, with 11 bases between. The CDR3 has 14 amino acids. The germline V gene encodes CDR1 SEHNR and CDR2 FQNEAQ (reference sequence). The CDR3 sequence: CASSLGATETEAFF. In DNA form, the CDR3 reads TGTGCCAGCAGCTTAGGTGCCACTGAAACTGAAGCTTTCTTT.

This clonotype came up a few times. This chain uses TRBV6-6 with TRBJ2-7; D is ambiguous. CDR3 length: 13 amino acids. Germline-derived CDR1 and CDR2 are MNHNY and SVGAGI (reference sequence). V was cut by 5 bases and J by 12 bases, with 20 bases left in between. The CDR3 is CASSPRQTSRGYV. The CDR3 DNA reads as TGTGCCAGCAGTCCACGGCAGACCTCGCGAGGGTACGTC.

The rearrangement links TRBV20-1 to TRBJ2-7; 7 bases line up with TRBD1. The junction had 1 base not matched to a gene; V was cut back by 5 bases and J by 0 bases. The CDR3 is 12 amino acids. CDR1 and CDR2 from the germline V gene are DFQATT and SNEGSKA (reference sequence). The DNA for the CDR3 is TGCAGTGCTGGGGACAGCTCCTACGAGCAGTACTTC. This gives the protein CSAGDSSYEQYF.

This clonotype occurred a few times. The junction departs from the called germline gene at one end, perhaps through a read error. The chain carries TRBV4-3 and TRBJ2-1, with D perhaps TRBD2 (5 bases). The CDR3 loop spans 14 amino acids. Germline CDR1 is LGHNA and CDR2 is YSLEER. CDR3 region: CASSQESERPPPVF. As DNA, the CDR3 is TGCGCCAGCAGCCAAGAGAGTGAGCGGCCTCCCCCGGTCTTC.

V usage is TRBV19 and J usage is TRBJ2-3; D perhaps matches TRBD2 (5 bases). V was cut by 7 bases and J by 1 base, with 18 bases left in between. The CDR3 covers 16 residues. Germline values: CDR1 LNHDA, CDR2 SQIVND (reference sequence). The DNA of the CDR3 is TGTGCCAGTACCCCGAGAGGAGGAATCCGCACAGATACGCAGTATTTT. Protein: CASTPRGGIRTDTQYF.

The chain combines TRBV6-5 with TRBJ2-2; D remains unclear. Germline CDR1 and CDR2: MNHEY and SVGAGI. V was trimmed by 0 bases and J by 9 bases, leaving 8 bases between them. The CDR3 is made up of 13 amino acids. DNA for the CDR3: TGTGCCAGCAGTTACTCGACCACGCGGGAGCTGTTTTTT. It translates to CASSYSTTRELFF.

V and J are TRBV28 and TRBJ2-7, with a tentative D call TRBD2 (5 bases). This CDR3 spans 16 amino acids. CDR1 is MDHEN, CDR2 SYDVKM, per germline. Trimming cost V 3 bases and J 5 bases, with 20 bases left between them. CDR3 loop: CASSLSGTNGYHEQYF. The CDR3 nucleotides are TGTGCCAGCAGTTTGAGCGGAACAAATGGGTACCACGAGCAGTACTTC.

This clonotype was recorded a few times. V is TRBV7-8 and J is TRBJ1-6, with 7 bases aligning to TRBD1. CDR3 size: 16 residues. The ends lost 5 bases at V and 8 bases at J; junction bases unmatched: 12. Germline V CDR1 and CDR2: SGHVS, FQNEAQ. CDR3 DNA sequence: TGTGCCAGCAGCCCTACGACAGGGCGGGTGCATTCACCCCTCCACTTT. The encoded protein is CASSPTTGRVHSPLHF.